This T cell receptor (beta chain) originates from a study of cytomegalovirus exposure and HLA in healthy donors. About this clone itself: Antigen specificity is unknown.

V was clipped by 8 bases and J by 0 bases, with 13 bases between them. This CDR3 has 14 residues. CDR1 and CDR2 (germline): MDHEN, SYDVKM. The PCR had 60 Vbeta and 13 Jbeta primers. Generated by immunoSEQ multiplex PCR, the TCRdb table keeps only in-frame clones and is missing some. The repertoire includes over 100,000 clones, about 73% of them detected once, and approximately 2.1% sits in the top ten. Study findings and constraints: It was reported that TCR beta sequences correctly inferred the HLA-A and HLA-B alleles for most subjects.

The receptor's source is a woman aged 40 to 55 in good health and CMV-seropositive. Sequenced sample: PBMCs. The rearrangement joins TRBV28 to TRBJ1-1; the D gene is possibly TRBD1 (5 bases). In DNA, the CDR3 is TGTGCCAGCGACAGATCGAGAGTGAACACTGAAGCTTTCTTT. Its translation: CASDRSRVNTEAFF.